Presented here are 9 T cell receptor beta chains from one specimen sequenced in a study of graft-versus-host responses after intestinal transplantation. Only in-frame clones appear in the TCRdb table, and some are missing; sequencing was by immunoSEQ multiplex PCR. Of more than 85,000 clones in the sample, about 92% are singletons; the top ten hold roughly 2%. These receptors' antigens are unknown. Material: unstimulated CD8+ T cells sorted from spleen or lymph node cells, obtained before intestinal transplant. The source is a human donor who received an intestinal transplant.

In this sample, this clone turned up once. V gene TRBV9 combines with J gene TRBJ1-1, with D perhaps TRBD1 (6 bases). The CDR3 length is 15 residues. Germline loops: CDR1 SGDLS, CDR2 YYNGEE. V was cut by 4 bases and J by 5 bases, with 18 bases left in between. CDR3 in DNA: TGTGCCAGCAGCTCCATAGCAGGGGTTGGGACTGAAGCTTTCTTT. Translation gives CASSSIAGVGTEAFF.

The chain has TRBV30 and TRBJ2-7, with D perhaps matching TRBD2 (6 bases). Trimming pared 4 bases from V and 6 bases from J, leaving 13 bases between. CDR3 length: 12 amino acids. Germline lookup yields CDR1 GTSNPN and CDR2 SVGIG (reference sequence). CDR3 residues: CAWTRGLSEQYF. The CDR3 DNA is TGTGCCTGGACCCGGGGGTTGAGCGAGCAGTACTTC.

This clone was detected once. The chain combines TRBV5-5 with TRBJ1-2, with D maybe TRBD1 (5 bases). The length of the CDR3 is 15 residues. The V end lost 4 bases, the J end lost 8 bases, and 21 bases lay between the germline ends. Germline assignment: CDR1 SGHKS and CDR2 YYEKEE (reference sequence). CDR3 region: CASSPRTSFPLGYTF. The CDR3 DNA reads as TGTGCCAGCAGCCCACGGACATCCTTCCCCCTCGGCTACACCTTC. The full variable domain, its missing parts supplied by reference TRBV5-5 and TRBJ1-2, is DAGVTQSPTHLIKTRGQQVTLRCSPISGHKSVSWYQQVLGQGPQFIFQYYEKEERGRGNFPDRFSARQFPNYSSELNVNALLLGDSALYLCASSPRTSFPLGYTFGSGTRLTVV.

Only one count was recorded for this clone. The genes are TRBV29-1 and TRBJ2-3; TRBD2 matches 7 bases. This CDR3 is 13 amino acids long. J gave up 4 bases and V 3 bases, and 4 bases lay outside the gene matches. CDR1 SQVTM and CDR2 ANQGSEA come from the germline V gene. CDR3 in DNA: TGCAGCGTTGACTCGGGAGGAGCAGATACGCAGTATTTT. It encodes CSVDSGGADTQYF.

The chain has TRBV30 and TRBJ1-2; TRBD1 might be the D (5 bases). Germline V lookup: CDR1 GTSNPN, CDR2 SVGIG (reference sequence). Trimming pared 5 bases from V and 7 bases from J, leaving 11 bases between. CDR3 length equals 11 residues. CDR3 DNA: TGTGCCTGGGGGGGGATGGGTGGCTACACCTTC. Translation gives CAWGGMGGYTF.

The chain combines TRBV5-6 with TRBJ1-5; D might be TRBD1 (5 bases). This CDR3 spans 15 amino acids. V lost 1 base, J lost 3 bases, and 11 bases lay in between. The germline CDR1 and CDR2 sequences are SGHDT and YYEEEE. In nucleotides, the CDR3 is TGTGCCAGCAGCTTGCAGGGCCAATTCAATCAGCCCCAGCATTTT. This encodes CASSLQGQFNQPQHF.

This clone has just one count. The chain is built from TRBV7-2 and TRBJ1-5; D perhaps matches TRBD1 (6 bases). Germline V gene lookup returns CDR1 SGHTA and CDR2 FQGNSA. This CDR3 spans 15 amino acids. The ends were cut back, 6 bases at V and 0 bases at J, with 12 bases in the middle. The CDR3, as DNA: TGTGCCAGCAGAGGGGGAGCCTATAGCAATCAGCCCCAGCATTTT. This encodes CASRGGAYSNQPQHF.

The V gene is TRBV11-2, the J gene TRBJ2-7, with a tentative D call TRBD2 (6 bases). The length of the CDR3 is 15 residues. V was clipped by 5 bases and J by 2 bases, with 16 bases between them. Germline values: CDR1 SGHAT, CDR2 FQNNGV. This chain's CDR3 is CASSQWGLRAYEQYF. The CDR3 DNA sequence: TGTGCCAGCAGCCAGTGGGGACTGAGGGCCTACGAGCAGTACTTC.

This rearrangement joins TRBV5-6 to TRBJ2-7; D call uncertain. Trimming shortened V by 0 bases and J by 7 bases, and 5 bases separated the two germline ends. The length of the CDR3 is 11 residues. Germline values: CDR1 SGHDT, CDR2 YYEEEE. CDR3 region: CASSLAGEQYF. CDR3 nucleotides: TGTGCCAGCAGCTTGGCGGGTGAGCAGTACTTC.